The 8 T cell receptor beta chains in this list originate from one sample, sequenced in a study of blood T cell repertoires in COVID-19. Data came from immunoSEQ multiplex PCR; TCRdb stores just in-frame clones and leaves some out. Of some 300,000 clones listed, roughly 91% are singletons. Sequencing used PBMCs or T cells enriched from blood (not recorded which). These receptors were obtained from a woman aged 50 to 65 who had been exposed to COVID-19.

This clone came up a few times. The rearrangement uses TRBV13 and TRBJ2-7; TRBD1 might be the D (6 bases). This CDR3 is 14 amino acids long. V lost 4 bases and J 3 bases, leaving 13 bases between the germline ends. CDR1 PRHDT and CDR2 FYEKMQ come from the germline V gene (reference sequence). DNA for the CDR3: TGTGCCAGCAGCTCACGGGACACCAACTACGAGCAGTACTTC. Amino acids: CASSSRDTNYEQYF. The full variable domain, completed using reference TRBV13 and TRBJ2-7, is AAGVIQSPRHLIKEKRETATLKCYPIPRHDTVYWYQQGPGQDPQFLISFYEKMQSDKGSIPDRFSAQQFSDYHSELNMSSLELGDSALYFCASSSRDTNYEQYFGPGTRLTVT.

This chain uses TRBV5-4 with TRBJ2-5, with a weak D call TRBD1 (5 bases). The germline V gene encodes CDR1 SGHNT and CDR2 YYREEE (reference sequence). The CDR3 loop spans 14 amino acids. Trimming removed 0 bases at V and 1 base at J, with 7 bases between. The DNA for the CDR3 is TGTGCCAGCAGCTTGGATGACAGCCAAGAGACCCAGTACTTC. It is translated as CASSLDDSQETQYF.

The rearrangement uses TRBV7-6 and TRBJ2-3; 9 bases line up with TRBD1. J lost 3 bases, V lost 5 bases, and 15 bases had no gene match. This CDR3 contains 18 residues. Looked up from germline, CDR1 is SGHVS and CDR2 is FNYEAQ. The DNA of the CDR3 is TGTGCCAGCAGCCCGCAGACATTACAGGGGGCGGGTACAGATACGCAGTATTTT. Residues: CASSPQTLQGAGTDTQYF.

The chain uses TRBV7-2 and TRBJ1-6, with D hard to call. The CDR3 covers 12 residues. Germline lookup yields CDR1 SGHTA and CDR2 FQGNSA. V was trimmed by 7 bases and J by 8 bases, leaving 9 bases between them. The CDR3 DNA follows: TGTGCCAGCACCGATGACTATTCACCCCTCCACTTT. Protein sequence: CASTDDYSPLHF.

The chain is built from TRBV28 and TRBJ1-1, with 11 bases identical to TRBD1. V lost 6 bases, J lost 3 bases, and 9 bases stayed unmatched. The length of the CDR3 is 16 residues. Germline assignment: CDR1 MDHEN and CDR2 SYDVKM. The CDR3 region has the DNA TGTGCCAGCAGCCCTCAGGGGACAGGGGGACACACTGAAGCTTTCTTT. This translates into CASSPQGTGGHTEAFF. The whole variable domain, filled in from reference TRBV28 and TRBJ1-1, reads DVKVTQSSRYLVKRTGEKVFLECVQDMDHENMFWYRQDPGLGLRLIYFSYDVKMKEKGDIPEGYSVSREKKERFSLILESASTNQTSMYLCASSPQGTGGHTEAFFGQGTRLTVV.

Details on this clone: One end of the junction is discordant with germline, which a read error may explain. The V gene is TRBV7-7, the J gene TRBJ2-3; 11 bases align to TRBD1. Germline V gives CDR1 SSHAT, CDR2 FNYEAQ (reference sequence). The CDR3 totals 16 residues. CDR3 DNA sequence: TGTGCTAGCAGCTCCGGGACAGGGGGGTTCTCAGATACGCAGTATTTT. Its protein is CASSSGTGGFSDTQYF.

V and J are TRBV27 and TRBJ1-1; D possibly corresponds to TRBD1 (5 bases). The CDR3 sequence is 13 residues long. Germline V gene data show CDR1 as MNHEY and CDR2 as SMNVEV (reference sequence). The V end was cut by 6 bases, the J end by 7 bases, with 15 bases between. CDR3 sequence reads: CASRLSYGGEAFF. DNA of the CDR3: TGTGCCAGCAGGCTATCTTACGGGGGTGAAGCTTTCTTT.

J is TRBJ1-1 and V is TRBV28; a possible D gene is TRBD1 (5 bases). This CDR3 has 14 residues. The V and J ends lost 5 bases and 4 bases respectively, with 14 bases between them. The germline CDR1 and CDR2 sequences are MDHEN and SYDVKM. CDR3 coding DNA: TGTGCCAGCAGTACCGAACAGGAGATCACTGAAGCTTTCTTT. It specifies CASSTEQEITEAFF. Supplemented by reference TRBV28 and TRBJ1-1, the full variable domain reads DVKVTQSSRYLVKRTGEKVFLECVQDMDHENMFWYRQDPGLGLRLIYFSYDVKMKEKGDIPEGYSVSREKKERFSLILESASTNQTSMYLCASSTEQEITEAFFGQGTRLTVV.